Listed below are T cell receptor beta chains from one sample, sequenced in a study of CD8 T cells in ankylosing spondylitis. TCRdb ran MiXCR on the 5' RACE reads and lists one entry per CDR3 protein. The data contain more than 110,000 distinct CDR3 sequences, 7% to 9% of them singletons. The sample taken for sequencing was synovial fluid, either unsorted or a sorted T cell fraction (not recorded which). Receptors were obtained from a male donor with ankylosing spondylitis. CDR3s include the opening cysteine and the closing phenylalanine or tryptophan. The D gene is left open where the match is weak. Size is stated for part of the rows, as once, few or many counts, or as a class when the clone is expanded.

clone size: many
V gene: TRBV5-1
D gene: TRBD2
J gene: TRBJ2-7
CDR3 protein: CASSFDSGRDEQYF
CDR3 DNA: TGCGCCAGCAGCTTTGATAGCGGGAGGGACGAGCAGTACTTC

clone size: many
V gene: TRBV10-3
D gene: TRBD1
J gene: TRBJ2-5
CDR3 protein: CAIRDGDRGSETQYF
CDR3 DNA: TGTGCCATCAGAGACGGGGACAGGGGAAGCGAGACCCAGTACTTC

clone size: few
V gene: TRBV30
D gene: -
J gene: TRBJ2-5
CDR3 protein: CAWSVTPQGTQYF
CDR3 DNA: TGTGCCTGGAGTGTAACCCCCCAAGGGACCCAGTACTTC

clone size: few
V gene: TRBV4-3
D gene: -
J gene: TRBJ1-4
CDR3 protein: CASSTGGYGGKLFF
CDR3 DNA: TGCGCCAGCAGCACTGGGGGGTACGGCGGAAAACTGTTTTTT

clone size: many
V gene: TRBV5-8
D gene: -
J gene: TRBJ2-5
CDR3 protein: CASRYDRETQYF
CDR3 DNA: TGTGCCAGCAGATATGACAGGGAGACCCAGTACTTC

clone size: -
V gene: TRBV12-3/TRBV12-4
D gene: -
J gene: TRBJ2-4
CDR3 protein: CASRDSALAKNIQYF
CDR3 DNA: TGTGCCAGCAGGGACAGTGCACTAGCCAAAAACATTCAGTACTTC

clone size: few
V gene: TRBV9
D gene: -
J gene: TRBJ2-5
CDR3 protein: CASSPYHLQETQYF
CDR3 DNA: TGTGCCAGCAGCCCCTATCACCTCCAAGAGACCCAGTACTTC

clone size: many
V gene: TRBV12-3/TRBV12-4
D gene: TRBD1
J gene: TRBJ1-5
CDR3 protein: CASSPPGGLQPQHF
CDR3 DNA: TGTGCCAGCAGTCCACCAGGGGGCCTTCAGCCCCAGCATTTT

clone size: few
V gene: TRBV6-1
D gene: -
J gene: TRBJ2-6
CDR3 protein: CASSELSSGANVLTF
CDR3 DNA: TGTGCCAGCAGTGAACTAAGCTCTGGGGCCAACGTCCTGACTTTC

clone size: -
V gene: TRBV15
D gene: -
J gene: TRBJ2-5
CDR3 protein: CATSRDTARGQETQYF
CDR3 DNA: TGTGCCACCAGCAGAGACACAGCCAGGGGCCAAGAGACCCAGTACTTC

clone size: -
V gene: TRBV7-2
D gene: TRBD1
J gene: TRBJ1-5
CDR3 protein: CASSSRDRGEQPQHF
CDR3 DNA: TGTGCCAGCAGCTCCCGGGACAGGGGGGAGCAGCCCCAGCATTTT

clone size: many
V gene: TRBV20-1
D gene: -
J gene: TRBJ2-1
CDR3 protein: CSAPKVAGLLYNEQFF
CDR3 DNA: TGCAGTGCTCCTAAGGTGGCGGGGCTGCTTTACAATGAGCAGTTCTTC

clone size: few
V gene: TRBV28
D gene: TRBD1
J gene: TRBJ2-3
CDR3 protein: CASSSGTGVSPQYF
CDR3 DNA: TGTGCCAGCAGTTCCGGGACAGGGGTTTCCCCGCAGTATTTT

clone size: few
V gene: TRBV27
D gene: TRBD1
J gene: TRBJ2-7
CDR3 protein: CASTAGQGGEQYF
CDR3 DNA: TGTGCCAGCACCGCGGGACAGGGGGGCGAGCAGTACTTC

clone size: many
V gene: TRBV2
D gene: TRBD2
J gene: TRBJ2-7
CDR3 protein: CASRRGLAGGPREQYF
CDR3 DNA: TGTGCCAGCAGGAGGGGACTAGCGGGAGGGCCAAGGGAGCAGTACTTC

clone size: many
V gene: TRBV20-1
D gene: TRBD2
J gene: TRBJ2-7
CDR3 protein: CSAREGLAGAEQYF
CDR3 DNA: TGCAGTGCTAGAGAGGGACTAGCGGGAGCCGAGCAGTACTTC

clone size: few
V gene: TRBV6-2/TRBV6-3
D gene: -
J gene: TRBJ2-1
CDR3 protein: CASRSTGNRPNNEQFF
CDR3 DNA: TGTGCCAGCAGGTCCACAGGGAATCGGCCTAACAATGAGCAGTTCTTC

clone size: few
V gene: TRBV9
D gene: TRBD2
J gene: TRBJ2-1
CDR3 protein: CASSSHTGGTSLYNEQFF
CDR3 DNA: TGTGCCAGCAGCTCCCATACCGGGGGGACCTCCTTATACAATGAGCAGTTCTTC

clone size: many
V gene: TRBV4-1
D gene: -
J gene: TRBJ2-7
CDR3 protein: CASSPPNSYEQYF
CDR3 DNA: TGCGCCAGCAGCCCTCCCAACTCCTACGAGCAGTACTTC

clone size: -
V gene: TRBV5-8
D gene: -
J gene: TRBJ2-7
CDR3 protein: CASSLEWGEQYF
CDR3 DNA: TGTGCCAGCAGCTTGGAGTGGGGAGAGCAGTACTTC

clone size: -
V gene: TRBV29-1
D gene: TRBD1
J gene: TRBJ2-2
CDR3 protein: CSAGQGENTGELFF
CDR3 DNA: TGCAGCGCAGGACAGGGGGAGAACACCGGGGAGCTGTTTTTT

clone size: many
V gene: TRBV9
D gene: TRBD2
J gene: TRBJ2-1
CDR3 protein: CASSPGSSGASNEQFF
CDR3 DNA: TGTGCCAGCAGCCCCGGTAGCAGCGGGGCATCCAATGAGCAGTTCTTC

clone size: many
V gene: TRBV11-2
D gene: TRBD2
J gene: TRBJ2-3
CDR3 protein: CASSPRRVLAGGNLGTDTQYF
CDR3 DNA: TGTGCCAGCAGCCCGAGACGAGTACTAGCGGGAGGGAACCTGGGCACAGATACGCAGTATTTT

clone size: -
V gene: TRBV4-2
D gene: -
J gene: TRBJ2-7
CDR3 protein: CASSQVQRGGVQYF
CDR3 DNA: TGTGCCAGCAGCCAAGTACAGAGAGGGGGAGTGCAGTACTTC

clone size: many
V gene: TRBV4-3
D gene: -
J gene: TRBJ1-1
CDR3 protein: CASSQDLNGGTEAFF
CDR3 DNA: TGCGCCAGCAGCCAAGATCTTAATGGGGGGACTGAAGCTTTCTTT

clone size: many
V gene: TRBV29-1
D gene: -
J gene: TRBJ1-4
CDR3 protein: CSVGAGFSNEKLFF
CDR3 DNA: TGCAGCGTCGGGGCAGGGTTTTCGAATGAAAAACTGTTTTTT

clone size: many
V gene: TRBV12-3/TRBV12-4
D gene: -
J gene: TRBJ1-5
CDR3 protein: CASSFRQGSNQPQHF
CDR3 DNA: TGTGCCAGCAGTTTCCGGCAGGGTAGCAATCAGCCCCAGCATTTT

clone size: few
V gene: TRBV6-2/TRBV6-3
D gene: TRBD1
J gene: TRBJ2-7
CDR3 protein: CATTKGASYEQYF
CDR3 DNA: TGTGCCACCACGAAGGGGGCCTCCTACGAGCAGTACTTC

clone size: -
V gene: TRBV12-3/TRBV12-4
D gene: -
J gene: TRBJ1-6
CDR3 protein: CASSLYQGNSPLHF
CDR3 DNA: TGTGCCAGCAGTTTGTATCAGGGTAATTCACCCCTCCACTTT

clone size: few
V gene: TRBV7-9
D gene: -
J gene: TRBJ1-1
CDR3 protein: CASLFGGSGRTEAFF
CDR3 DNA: TGTGCCAGCTTATTTGGTGGAAGTGGGCGGACTGAAGCTTTCTTT

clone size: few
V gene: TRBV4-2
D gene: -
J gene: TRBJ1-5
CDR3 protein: CASSQGWDTGTNQPQHF
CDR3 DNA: TGTGCCAGCAGCCAAGGGTGGGACACCGGTACCAATCAGCCCCAGCATTTT

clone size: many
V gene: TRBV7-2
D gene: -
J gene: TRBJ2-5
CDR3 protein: CASSPARGKTQYF
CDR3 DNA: TGTGCCAGCAGCCCGGCCCGGGGAAAGACCCAGTACTTC

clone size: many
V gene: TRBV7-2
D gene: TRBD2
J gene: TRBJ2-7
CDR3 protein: CASSPGRKVTYEQYF
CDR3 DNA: TGTGCCAGCAGTCCCGGGAGGAAGGTAACCTACGAGCAGTACTTC

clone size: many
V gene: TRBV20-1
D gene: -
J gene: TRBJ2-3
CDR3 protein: CSAGPRRGVSDTQYF
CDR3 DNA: TGCAGTGCTGGGCCGCGGAGAGGGGTTTCAGATACGCAGTATTTT

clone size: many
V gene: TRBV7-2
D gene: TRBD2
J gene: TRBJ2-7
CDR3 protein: CASSPRSGREKEQYF
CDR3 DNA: TGTGCCAGCAGTCCACGCAGCGGGAGGGAGAAAGAGCAGTACTTC

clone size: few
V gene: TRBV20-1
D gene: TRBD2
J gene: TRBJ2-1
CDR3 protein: CSASGGAGNEQFF
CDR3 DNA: TGCAGTGCTAGCGGGGGGGCCGGGAATGAGCAGTTCTTC

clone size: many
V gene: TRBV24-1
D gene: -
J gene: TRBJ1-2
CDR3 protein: CATSDFGYGYTF
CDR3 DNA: TGTGCCACCAGTGATTTCGGGTATGGCTACACCTTC

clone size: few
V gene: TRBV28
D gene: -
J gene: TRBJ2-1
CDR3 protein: CASIKLQSRYNEQFF
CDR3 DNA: TGTGCCAGCATTAAATTGCAAAGCCGCTACAATGAGCAGTTCTTC

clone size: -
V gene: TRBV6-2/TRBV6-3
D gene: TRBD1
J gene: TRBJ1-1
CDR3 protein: CASSSGGRRTEAFF
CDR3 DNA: TGTGCCAGCAGTTCAGGGGGGCGTAGGACTGAAGCTTTCTTT

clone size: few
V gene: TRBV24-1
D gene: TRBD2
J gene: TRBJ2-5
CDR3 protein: CATSDLRGGATQETQYF
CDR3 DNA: TGTGCCACCAGTGATTTGCGGGGAGGGGCGACACAAGAGACCCAGTACTTC

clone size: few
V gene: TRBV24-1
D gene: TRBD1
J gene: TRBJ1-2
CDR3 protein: CATSSETGYDGYTF
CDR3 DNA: TGTGCCACCAGCTCGGAGACAGGGTATGATGGCTACACCTTC

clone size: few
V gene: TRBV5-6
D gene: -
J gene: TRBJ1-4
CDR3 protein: CASSPGGTRDEKLFF
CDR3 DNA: TGTGCCAGCAGCCCGGGGGGGACGAGGGATGAAAAACTGTTTTTT

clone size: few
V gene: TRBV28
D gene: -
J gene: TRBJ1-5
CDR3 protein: CASVAPYSNQPQHF
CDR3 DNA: TGTGCCAGCGTCGCCCCTTATAGCAATCAGCCCCAGCATTTT

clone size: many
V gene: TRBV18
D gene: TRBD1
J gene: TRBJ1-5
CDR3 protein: CASSPTGASQPQHF
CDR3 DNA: TGTGCCAGCTCGCCTACAGGGGCCAGCCAGCCCCAGCATTTT

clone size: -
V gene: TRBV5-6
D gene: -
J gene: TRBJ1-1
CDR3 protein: CASSLGFREGAFF
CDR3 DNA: TGTGCCAGCAGCTTGGGGTTCAGGGAAGGAGCTTTCTTT

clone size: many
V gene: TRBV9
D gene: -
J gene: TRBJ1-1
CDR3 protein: CASSVGTVNTEAFF
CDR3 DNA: TGTGCCAGCAGCGTAGGTACGGTGAACACTGAAGCTTTCTTT

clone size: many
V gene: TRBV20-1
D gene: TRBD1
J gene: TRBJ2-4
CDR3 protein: CSAPAGGKNIQYF
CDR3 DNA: TGCAGTGCTCCGGCAGGGGGTAAAAACATTCAGTACTTC

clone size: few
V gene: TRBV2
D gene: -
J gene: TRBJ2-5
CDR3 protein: CASTIYQETQYF
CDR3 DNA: TGTGCCAGCACCATTTACCAAGAGACCCAGTACTTC

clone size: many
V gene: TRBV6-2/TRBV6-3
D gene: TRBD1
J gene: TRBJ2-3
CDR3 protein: CASSDRQGPADTQYF
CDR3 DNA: TGTGCCAGCAGTGATAGACAGGGTCCAGCAGATACGCAGTATTTT

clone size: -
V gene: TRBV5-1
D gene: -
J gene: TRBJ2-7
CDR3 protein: CASSSPDGYEQYF
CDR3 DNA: TGCGCCAGCAGCTCACCGGACGGATACGAGCAGTACTTC

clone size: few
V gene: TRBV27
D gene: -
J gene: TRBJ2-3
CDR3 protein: CASSLVRSPDTQYF
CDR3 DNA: TGTGCCAGCAGTTTAGTCAGGAGCCCAGATACGCAGTATTTT

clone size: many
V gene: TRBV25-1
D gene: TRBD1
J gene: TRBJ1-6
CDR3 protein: CASRGTGGNSPLHF
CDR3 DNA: TGTGCCAGCAGGGGGACAGGGGGCAATTCACCCCTCCACTTT

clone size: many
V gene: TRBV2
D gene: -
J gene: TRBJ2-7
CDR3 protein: CASSESQANRKEQYF
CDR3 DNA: TGTGCCAGCAGTGAGAGTCAGGCCAACCGAAAAGAGCAGTACTTC

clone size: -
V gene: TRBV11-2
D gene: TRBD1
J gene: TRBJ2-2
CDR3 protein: CASSLRSTLQGAGELFF
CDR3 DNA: TGTGCCAGCAGCTTAAGATCCACGTTACAGGGGGCCGGGGAGCTGTTTTTT

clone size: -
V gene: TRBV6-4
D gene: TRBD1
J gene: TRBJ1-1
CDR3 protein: CASSLTGMTEAFF
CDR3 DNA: TGTGCCAGCAGTCTGACAGGGATGACTGAAGCTTTCTTT

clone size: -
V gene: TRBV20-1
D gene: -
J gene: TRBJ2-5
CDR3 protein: CSAGVGWATQETQYF
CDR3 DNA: TGCAGTGCTGGAGTGGGGTGGGCTACCCAAGAGACCCAGTACTTC

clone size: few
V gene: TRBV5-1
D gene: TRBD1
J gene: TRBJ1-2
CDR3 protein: CASSNINRGNNYGYTF
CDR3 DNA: TGCGCCAGCAGCAATATAAACAGGGGAAATAACTATGGCTACACCTTC

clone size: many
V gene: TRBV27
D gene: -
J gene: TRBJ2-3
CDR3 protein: CASSAPGPRGTDTQYF
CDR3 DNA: TGTGCCAGCAGTGCCCCCGGGCCCCGGGGTACAGATACGCAGTATTTT

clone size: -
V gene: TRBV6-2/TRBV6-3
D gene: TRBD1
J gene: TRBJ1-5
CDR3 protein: CASRLRQGLSNQPQHF
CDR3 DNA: TGTGCCAGCAGACTCAGACAGGGATTGAGCAATCAGCCCCAGCATTTT

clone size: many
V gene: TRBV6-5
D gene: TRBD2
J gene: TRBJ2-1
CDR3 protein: CASSYRTSGSYNEQFF
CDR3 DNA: TGTGCCAGCAGTTACCGGACTAGCGGCTCCTACAATGAGCAGTTCTTC